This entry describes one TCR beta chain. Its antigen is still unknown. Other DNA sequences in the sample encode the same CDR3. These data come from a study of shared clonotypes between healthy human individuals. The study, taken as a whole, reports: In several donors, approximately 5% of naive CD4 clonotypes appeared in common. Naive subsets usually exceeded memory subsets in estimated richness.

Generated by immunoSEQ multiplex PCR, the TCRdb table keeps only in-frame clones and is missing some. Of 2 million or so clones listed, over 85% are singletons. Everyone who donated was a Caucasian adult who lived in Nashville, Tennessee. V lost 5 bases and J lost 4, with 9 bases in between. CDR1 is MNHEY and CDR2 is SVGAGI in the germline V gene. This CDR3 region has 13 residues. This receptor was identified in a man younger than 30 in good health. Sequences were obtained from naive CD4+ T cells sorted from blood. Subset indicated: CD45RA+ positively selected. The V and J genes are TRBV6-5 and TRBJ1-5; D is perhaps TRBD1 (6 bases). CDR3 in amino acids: CASSRGGNQPQHF. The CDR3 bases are TGTGCCAGCAGTAGGGGGGGAAATCAGCCCCAGCATTTT.